This T cell receptor beta chain was obtained from a study of T cells in narcolepsy. Data came from immunoSEQ multiplex PCR; TCRdb stores just in-frame clones and leaves some out. The table shows under 20,000 clones, with 65% to 90% occurring only once. V was clipped by 3 bases and J by 8 bases, with 10 bases between them. This CDR3 has 13 residues. Germline-derived CDR1 and CDR2 are KGHSH and LQKENI. This chain joins TRBV18 and TRBJ1-4; a possible D gene is TRBD1 (5 bases). The sequenced sample was memory (CD45RA-) CD4+ T cells from blood. The sequence came from a human donor in good health. CDR3 sequence: CASSPDWGEKLFF. The DNA of the CDR3 is TGTGCCAGCTCACCCGATTGGGGGGAAAAACTGTTTTTT.